The clone carrying this T cell receptor (beta chain) was seen repeatedly, ten times or more. Its cognate antigen is unknown. In TCRdb, the PCR reads were re-called with MiXCR into one record per CDR3 protein. The profile shows 15,000 to 20,000 distinct CDR3 sequences, under 60% of them singletons. The record originates from a study of esophageal squamous cell carcinoma under preoperative chemotherapy. Study information: Samples included peripheral blood T cells as well as tumor-infiltrating lymphocytes.

This CDR3 has 14 amino acids. With 3 bases removed from V and 5 bases from J, the gap between germline ends came to 12 bases. From germline, CDR1 is SGHTA and CDR2 FQGTGA. Time point specified: after preoperative PTX-NDP chemotherapy. Paclitaxel-nedaplatin chemotherapy was given to patients ahead of their surgery. Study-wide results and caveats: Tumor-infiltrating lymphocytes showed no significant post-chemotherapy TCR diversity increase, unlike peripheral T cells. Peripheral T cells migrating into the tumor appeared to partly supply post-treatment tumor-infiltrating lymphocytes.

The rearrangement uses TRBV7-3 and TRBJ2-3; maybe TRBD2 (5 bases). This specimen was acquired from a patient given preoperative chemotherapy. This clonotype originated in a human donor with esophageal squamous cell carcinoma. The donor label of this sample is uncertain. The CDR3 loop reads CASSLGIGGDTQYF. For the CDR3, the DNA is TGTGCCAGCAGCTTGGGAATTGGAGGAGATACGCAGTATTTT.